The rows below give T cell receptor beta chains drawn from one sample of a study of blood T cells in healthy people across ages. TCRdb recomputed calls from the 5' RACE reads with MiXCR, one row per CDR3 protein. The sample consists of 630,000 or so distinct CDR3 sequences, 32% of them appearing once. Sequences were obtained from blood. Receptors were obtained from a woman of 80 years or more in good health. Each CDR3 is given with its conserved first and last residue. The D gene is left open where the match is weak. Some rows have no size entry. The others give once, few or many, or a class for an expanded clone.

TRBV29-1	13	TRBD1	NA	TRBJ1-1	CSVASGGNTEAFF	TGCAGCGTTGCGTCAGGGGGCAACACTGAAGCTTTCTTT
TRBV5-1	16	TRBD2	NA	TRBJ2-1	CASSLAGTSGYNEQFF	TGCGCCAGCAGCTTGGCCGGGACTAGCGGCTACAATGAGCAGTTCTTC
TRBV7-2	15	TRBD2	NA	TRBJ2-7	CASGLSVAGDYEQYF	TGTGCCAGCGGCTTGTCGGTGGCGGGGGACTACGAGCAGTACTTC
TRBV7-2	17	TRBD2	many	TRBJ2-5	CASSSARLAGGAETQYF	TGTGCCAGCAGCTCAGCCCGGCTAGCGGGGGGGGCAGAGACCCAGTACTTC
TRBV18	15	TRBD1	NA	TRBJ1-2	CASSPQSTGPYGYTF	TGTGCCAGCTCACCACAATCGACAGGGCCCTATGGCTACACCTTC
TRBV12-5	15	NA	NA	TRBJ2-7	CASGSHGQGTYEQYF	TGTGCTAGTGGCTCCCACGGCCAGGGAACCTACGAGCAGTACTTC
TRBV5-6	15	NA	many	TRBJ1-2	CASSLGQPANYGYTF	TGTGCCAGCAGCTTGGGACAGCCAGCAAACTATGGCTACACCTTC
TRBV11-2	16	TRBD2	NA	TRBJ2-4	CASSPTSGRAGNIQYF	TGTGCCAGCAGCCCGACTAGCGGGAGGGCCGGAAACATTCAGTACTTC
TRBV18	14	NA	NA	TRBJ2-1	CASSPGSLSNEQFF	TGTGCCAGCTCACCGGGCAGCCTAAGTAATGAGCAGTTCTTC
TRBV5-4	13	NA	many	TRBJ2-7	CASRKMGFYEQYF	TGTGCCAGCCGCAAGATGGGTTTCTACGAGCAGTACTTC
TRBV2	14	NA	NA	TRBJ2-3	CASSVGQGADTQYF	TGTGCCAGCAGTGTGGGTCAGGGCGCCGATACGCAGTATTTT
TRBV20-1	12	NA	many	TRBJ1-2	CSARDEQYGYTF	TGCAGTGCTAGAGATGAACAGTATGGCTACACCTTC
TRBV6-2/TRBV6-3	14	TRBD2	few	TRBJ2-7	CASSYRAGGLQQYF	TGTGCCAGCAGTTACCGCGCGGGGGGGCTTCAGCAGTACTTC
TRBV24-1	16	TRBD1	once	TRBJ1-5	CATSAGTGWGSQPQHF	TGTGCCACCAGTGCCGGGACAGGGTGGGGATCTCAGCCCCAGCATTTT